This T cell receptor beta chain was captured in a study of cytomegalovirus exposure and HLA in healthy donors. Regarding the study as a whole: High specificity and sensitivity for cytomegalovirus status were reported for the classifier. About 90% or about 30% of the time was how often most TCR beta V segments were productive, according to an earlier analysis. Through in vitro validation, three CMV-associated chains were shown to be specific for CMV antigens. TCR beta V- and J-gene trimming was later associated with a missense DCLRE1C variant.

Regarding this clone: No antigen is known for it.

The CDR3 runs 15 residues. Germline V CDR1 and CDR2: MNHNS, SASEGT. The junction had 5 bases not matched to a gene; V was cut back by 5 bases and J by 3 bases. This PCR relied on a set of 60 Vbeta primers and 13 Jbeta primers. Measured with immunoSEQ multiplex PCR; TCRdb has only the in-frame clones, and not every one. The profile covers roughly 290,000 clones, with 80% to 90% appearing a single time and about 2% taken by the ten largest. Sequenced material: PBMCs. This clonotype was obtained from a woman aged 18-35 years in good health and CMV-seronegative. J is TRBJ2-2 and V is TRBV6-1; 8 nucleotides agree with TRBD2. The CDR3 sequence: CASSRTSPDTGELFF. The CDR3 region has the DNA TGTGCCAGCAGTCGGACTAGCCCAGACACCGGGGAGCTGTTTTTT.